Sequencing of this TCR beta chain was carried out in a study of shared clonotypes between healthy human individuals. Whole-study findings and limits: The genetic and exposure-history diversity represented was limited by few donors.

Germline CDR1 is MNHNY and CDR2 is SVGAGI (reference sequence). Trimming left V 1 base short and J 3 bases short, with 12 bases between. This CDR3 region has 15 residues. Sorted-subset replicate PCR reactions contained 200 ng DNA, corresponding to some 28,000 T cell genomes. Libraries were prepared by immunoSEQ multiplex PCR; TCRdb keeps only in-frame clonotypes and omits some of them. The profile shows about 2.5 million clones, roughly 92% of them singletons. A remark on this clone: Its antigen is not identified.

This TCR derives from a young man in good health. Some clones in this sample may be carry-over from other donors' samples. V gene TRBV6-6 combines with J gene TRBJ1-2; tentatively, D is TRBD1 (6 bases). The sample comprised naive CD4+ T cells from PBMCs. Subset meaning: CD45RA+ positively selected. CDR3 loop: CASSYYRGQDYGYTF. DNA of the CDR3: TGTGCCAGCAGTTACTATCGGGGGCAAGACTATGGCTACACCTTC.